This note documents a single T cell receptor (beta chain) sequence. This clone has a single count. What this receptor recognizes is not known. No base quality values were provided; no much bigger clone lies one nucleotide off. The sample is drawn from a study of OX40 agonist ivuxolimab in advanced cancers. Regarding the research as a whole: Ivuxolimab, which targeted the costimulatory receptor OX40 (CD134), was an agonistic, fully human IgG2 monoclonal antibody. The paper describes the monotherapy dose-escalation part (N = 52 patients) of the phase I trial of ivuxolimab. Patients were allowed to have had prior anti-PD-1, anti-PD-L1 or anti-CTLA-4 therapy, and 40% of the dose-escalation patients had previously received checkpoint inhibitors. Of the roughly 51 patients in dose escalation, 19 had hepatocellular carcinoma, roughly 15 had melanoma, 9 had renal cell carcinoma and 9 had head and neck cancer. A male proportion of around 81% and a mean age of 60 years, ranging from about 20 to 85, were recorded for the dose-escalation cohort. Intravenous ivuxolimab was administered to patients every 2 weeks at six dose levels: 0.01, 0.1, 0.3, 1.5, 3 and 10 mg/kg. Partial responses were achieved by three dose-escalation patients, of whom one had hepatocellular carcinoma and two had cutaneous melanoma. Peripheral TCRbeta sequencing aimed to test whether ivuxolimab altered TCR sequence diversity and caused clonal T-cell expansion.

For sequencing of the TCRbeta CDR3 region, genomic DNA was extracted from the sorted cells. TCRbeta CDR3 regions were sequenced using the immunoSEQ Assay. TCRdb limited this immuneACCESS table to in-frame rearrangements with V and J called. A share of clones is missing; checked studies link under half to unresolved V genes, and the rest is unexplained. Present in this sample are 57,000 or so clones, 65% to 85% of which were seen just once. The top ten clones comprise 0.5% to 0.7% of the sample. The trial excluded patients who had a history of autoimmune disease or who were on systemic immunosuppression. Peripheral blood for TCR sequencing was drawn from every dose cohort at baseline, at cycle 4 day 1 and at cycle 7 day 1. The samples were taken from a phase I, first-in-human, multicenter, open-label dose-escalation trial of ivuxolimab. Adults with locally advanced or metastatic melanoma, renal cell carcinoma, hepatocellular carcinoma or head and neck squamous cell carcinoma were enrolled in the trial. Before TCR sequencing, CD4+ and CD8+ T cells were separately sorted from peripheral blood.

The full study reports these points: The antigen specificity of the peripheral T cells that underwent clonal expansion was not determined. At doses from 0.1 to 3.0 mg/kg, clonal expansion was seen in both CD4+ and CD8+ blood T cells between baseline and week 6. Low levels of normalized T-cell clonal expansion were also seen in some patients who did not respond. After ivuxolimab, more expanded clones were found on average in CD8+ T cells than in CD4+ T cells. In partial responders in the 0.1-3.0 mg/kg groups, normalized peripheral clonal expansion was found to be among the lowest, especially among CD8+ T cells.

From its cysteine to its phenylalanine, the CDR3 spans 19 amino acids. Only CDR3 DNA remains: 57 bases, in frame from the first base. Trimming at the junction amounts to 3 bases on V and 0 bases on J, and the germline ends lie 21 bases apart. The germline V gene (reference sequence) specifies LNHNV as CDR1 and YYDKDF as CDR2. This clonotype was obtained from an adult with an advanced solid tumor such as melanoma, head and neck, liver or kidney cancer. The sample here was CD4+ or CD8+ T cells sorted from blood, taken in a trial of the OX40 agonist ivuxolimab. The V and J segments used are TRBV15 and TRBJ2-1; TRBD2 is possibly the D segment (6 matching bases). Here the CDR3 is given as CATSRGGTIARSSYNEQFF. The DNA sequence is TGTGCCACCAGCAGGGGCGGGACCATTGCTAGGAGCTCCTACAATGAGCAGTTCTTC. The full variable domain, with segments outside the CDR3 supplied by the reference TRBV15 and TRBJ2-1 proteins, appears as DAMVIQNPRYQVTQFGKPVTLSCSQTLNHNVMYWYQQKSSQAPKLLFHYYDKDFNNEADTPDNFQSRRPNTSFCFLDIRSPGLGDTAMYLCATSRGGTIARSSYNEQFFGPGTRLTVL.